This TCR beta chain was identified during a study of CDR3 diversity in severe acne (dated by TCRdb to the late 2010s). The library was obtained by PCR. Instrument used: Illumina HiSeq 2000. The public sequencing data were trimmed at Q25 with fastp and processed into clonotypes with MiXCR by TCRdb, which kept only in-frame beta chains. For every CDR3 protein sequence, its rows merge into one entry that carries the most common genes and DNA. In all, the sample holds 90,000 or so distinct CDR3 sequences, and around 50% of those were seen once. About a tenth of the sample comes from the top ten. This clonotype was seen repeatedly, ten times or more. Its antigen specificity is not known. Within one base of it there is no much larger clone, and no base qualities were kept. The receptor was isolated from a male donor in good health, serving as a control. Input material: blood.

The nucleotide sequence is TGTGCCAGCAGCGTTCAGGGGGCGTTTCAGTATTTT. Translated, this is CASSVQGAFQYF. The receptor chain draws on TRBV7-9 and TRBJ2-3, with 8 central nucleotides matching TRBD1. The CDR3 numbers 12 residues from cysteine through phenylalanine. Just the 36-base CDR3 DNA is kept, in frame starting at base 1. V is pruned by 5 bases and J by 12 bases, leaving 7 bases of the junction without a gene match. From the germline V gene (reference sequence), CDR1 is SEHNR and CDR2 is FQNEAQ. Beyond the CDR3, the reference TRBV7-9 and TRBJ2-3 genes provide the residues; the full variable domain reads: DTGVSQNPRHKITKRGQNVTFRCDPISEHNRLYWYRQTLGQGPEFLTYFQNEAQLEKSRLLSDRFSAERPKGSFSTLEIQRTEQGDSAMYLCASSVQGAFQYFGPGTRLTVL.